This T cell receptor beta chain was identified during a study of human T cells and chemical hapten exposure. On the study more broadly: DPC 0.01% went on the upper back by patch test, with reading at 6 days. The patients were mostly female; they had alopecia areata, totalis or universalis.

CDR1 is SGHDT and CDR2 is YYEEEE in the germline V gene. The CDR3 is 17 residues long. The J segment lost 0 bases and the V segment lost 0 bases, leaving 4 bases of the junction unmatched. Regarding time point: patch test 2, 6 weeks after DPC sensitization. The sample's treatment: therapeutic diphenylcyclopropenone sensitization with weekly scalp DPC. Concerning this clonotype itself: Its antigen is as yet unknown.

MiXCR was run by TCRdb on the RACE reads, yielding one entry per CDR3 protein. The sample holds some 54,000 distinct CDR3 sequences; about 9.9% are singletons and the top ten take roughly 1.7%. General study findings and limits: It was expanded TCRs that formed significantly more large CDR3 similarity clusters than controls did.

The chain couples TRBV5-6 to TRBJ2-1; 9 bases fit TRBD2. The sequences come from whole blood, collected in connection with sensitization to the hapten diphenylcyclopropenone (DPC). The origin of this receptor is a woman between 50 and 59 years old with alopecia areata. Some clones in this sample may be carry-over from other donors' samples. The CDR3 region has the DNA TGTGCCAGCAGCTTGGGTAGTAGCGGGAGCTCCTACAATGAGCAGTTCTTC. Protein sequence: CASSLGSSGSSYNEQFF. Filled out from reference TRBV5-6 and TRBJ2-1, the complete variable domain reads DAGVTQSPTHLIKTRGQQVTLRCSPKSGHDTVSWYQQALGQGPQFIFQYYEEEERQRGNFPDRFSGHQFPNYSSELNVNALLLGDSALYLCASSLGSSGSSYNEQFFGPGTRLTVL.